This passage covers 7 T cell receptor beta chains from one sample sequenced in a study of identical twins. Via MiXCR, TCRdb re-called the 5' RACE reads, giving one row per CDR3 protein. The sample includes some 900,000 distinct CDR3 sequences, about 12% of them seen just once. These sequences were also reported in another study, on yellow fever vaccine responses in identical twins.

Sequencing was done on a sample of PBMCs. Receptor source: a young woman in good health.

This clonotype was detected many times. J is TRBJ2-1 and V is TRBV3-1, with 8 bases lining up with TRBD2. The germline V gene has CDR1 LGHDT and CDR2 YNNKEL (reference sequence). Trimming cost V 1 base and J 3 bases; bases outside gene matches: 5. CDR3 size: 16 residues. The CDR3 sequence is CASSQGLSGIYNEQFF. The DNA for the CDR3 is TGTGCCAGCAGCCAAGGCCTTAGCGGGATCTACAATGAGCAGTTCTTC.

This clonotype was counted many times. The chain combines TRBV7-2 with TRBJ2-3; no clear D. Germline V gives CDR1 SGHTA, CDR2 FQGNSA. V lost 5 bases and J 2 bases, leaving 14 bases between the germline ends. The CDR3 covers 15 residues. CDR3 protein: CASSPLGVTTDTQYF. The CDR3 DNA reads TGTGCCAGCAGCCCTCTTGGGGTTACCACAGATACGCAGTATTTT.

This clonotype has just a few counts. The gene calls are TRBV7-6 and TRBJ2-2; TRBD1 aligns across 7 bases. The germline V gene has CDR1 SGHVS and CDR2 FNYEAQ. CDR3 length equals 17 residues. The ends lost 3 bases at V and 2 bases at J; junction bases unmatched: 9. CDR3 sequence: CASSFFLGQKNTGELFF. The CDR3 nucleotides read TGTGCCAGCAGCTTCTTTTTGGGACAGAAAAACACCGGGGAGCTGTTTTTT.

This clonotype was observed a few times. The chain combines TRBV20-1 with TRBJ2-7; D gene uncertain. This CDR3 comprises 14 residues. The V end was cut by 1 base, the J end by 4 bases, with 14 bases between. CDR1 and CDR2 (germline): DFQATT, SNEGSKA (reference sequence). The CDR3 DNA sequence: TGCAGTGCTAGAGGTACCGGGCCCTGGTACGAGCAGTACTTC. Translated: CSARGTGPWYEQYF.

CDR3 residues: CASSLALTGGIETQYF. Written as DNA, the CDR3 is TGCGCCAGCAGCTTGGCCTTGACAGGGGGCATAGAGACCCAGTACTTC. The rearrangement joins TRBV5-1 to TRBJ2-5, with 10 bases that match TRBD1. CDR3 length: 16 amino acids. The germline V gene has CDR1 SGHRS and CDR2 YFSETQ. The J segment lost 4 bases and the V segment lost 0 bases, leaving 6 bases of the junction unmatched. Drawing the rest from reference TRBV5-1 and TRBJ2-5, the complete variable domain is KAGVTQTPRYLIKTRGQQVTLSCSPISGHRSVSWYQQTPGQGLQFLFEYFSETQRNKGNFPGRFSGRQFSNSRSEMNVSTLELGDSALYLCASSLALTGGIETQYFGPGTRLLVL.

The table lists this clonotype with a few counts. The chain uses TRBV12-3 or TRBV12-4 and TRBJ2-1; TRBD2 agrees at 8 bases. The CDR3 has 16 residues. V shed 6 bases, J shed 9 bases, and the junction held 16 bases outside the gene matches. The DNA for the CDR3 is TGTGCCAGCAGCGCGACACTAACAAGACTAGCGCTTGAGCAGTTCTTC. Residues: CASSATLTRLALEQFF.

This sequence joins TRBV2 and TRBJ1-5, with D possibly being TRBD1 (5 bases). Germline V CDR1 and CDR2: SNHLY, FYNNEI. The CDR3 sequence is 15 residues long. V was cut by 6 bases and J by 1 base, with 13 bases left in between. The CDR3 region has the DNA TGTGCCAGCAGGGCTGGGGCGGCAAGCAATCAGCCCCAGCATTTT. Translated: CASRAGAASNQPQHF. Complete variable domain (other parts from reference TRBV2 and TRBJ1-5): EPEVTQTPSHQVTQMGQEVILRCVPISNHLYFYWYRQILGQKVEFLVSFYNNEISEKSEIFDDQFSVERPDGSNFTLKIRSTKLEDSAMYFCASRAGAASNQPQHFGDGTRLSIL.